The 17 T cell receptor beta chains presented below share a single source sample, sequenced in a study of cytomegalovirus exposure and HLA in healthy donors. PCR primers comprised 60 Vbeta and 13 Jbeta primers. The protocol was immunoSEQ multiplex PCR, while the TCRdb copy is restricted to in-frame clones and leaves out a portion. Of approximately 91,000 clones in the sample, about 70% are singletons; the top ten hold 1.2%. Sequenced input: PBMCs. The origin of the receptors is a female donor in good health and CMV-seronegative.

CDR3 bases: TGTGCCTGGAGTGTTTTCGGGACAGTAGCCTATGGCTACACCTTC. Its translation is CAWSVFGTVAYGYTF. The chain combines TRBV30 with TRBJ1-2, with TRBD1 identical over 7 bases. Per germline, CDR1 GTSNPN and CDR2 SVGIG (reference sequence). The ends lost 0 bases at V and 4 bases at J; junction bases unmatched: 8. The CDR3 is 15 residues long.

This clone was seen just once. The genes are TRBV29-1 and TRBJ2-7; 8 bases match TRBD2. Trimming at V came to 4 bases and at J to 4 bases, leaving 6 bases not matched to a gene. The germline V gene encodes CDR1 SQVTM and CDR2 ANQGSEA. The CDR3 consists of 13 residues. As DNA, the CDR3 is TGCAGCGTTGGGGCTAGCGGGTCGTACGAGCAGTACTTC. This sequence encodes CSVGASGSYEQYF.

The chain carries TRBV7-9 and TRBJ1-2; 9 nucleotides align to TRBD1. The J segment lost 6 bases and the V segment lost 0 bases, leaving 5 bases of the junction unmatched. CDR3 length equals 15 residues. Germline CDR1 reads SEHNR; CDR2 reads FQNEAQ (reference sequence). As DNA, the CDR3 is TGTGCCAGCAGCTTAGCGAGCAGGACAGGGGATGGCTACACCTTC. It codes for CASSLASRTGDGYTF.

The V and J genes are TRBV4-3 and TRBJ1-3; possible D gene TRBD1, 6 bases. Per the germline V gene, CDR1 is LGHNA and CDR2 is YSLEER. Between the trimmed V and J ends, which lost 4 bases and 0 bases, there was a span of 10 bases. The length of the CDR3 is 15 residues. Here the CDR3 reads CASSPTGTSGNTIYF. DNA of the CDR3: TGCGCCAGCAGCCCTACAGGGACCTCTGGAAACACCATATATTTT.

This clone was counted only a few times. The chain couples TRBV7-2 to TRBJ1-5; 9 bases line up with TRBD1. CDR3 size: 15 residues. Germline V lookup: CDR1 SGHTA, CDR2 FQGNSA. V gave up 2 bases and J gave up 3 bases; unmatched junction bases: 2. CDR3 protein: CASSLRDRANQPQHF. CDR3 sequence (DNA): TGTGCCAGCAGCTTACGGGACAGGGCCAATCAGCCCCAGCATTTT.

This clone was recorded once. The CDR3 here is CASRPGTSGFTDTQYF. In DNA form, the CDR3 reads TGTGCCAGCAGACCCGGGACTAGCGGCTTCACAGATACGCAGTATTTT. V is TRBV27 and J is TRBJ2-3, with 11 bases matching TRBD2. The CDR3 is 16 amino acids. J lost 2 bases, V lost 6 bases, and 7 bases had no gene match. Germline V gene data show CDR1 as MNHEY and CDR2 as SMNVEV (reference sequence).

This chain uses TRBV19 with TRBJ2-2; D perhaps matches TRBD1 (6 bases). The V end was cut by 6 bases, the J end by 1 base, with 9 bases between. CDR3 length: 14 amino acids. Germline CDR1 reads LNHDA; CDR2 reads SQIVND (reference sequence). The chain's CDR3 is CASRADRNTGELFF. CDR3 sequence (DNA): TGTGCCAGTAGAGCGGACAGGAACACCGGGGAGCTGTTTTTT.

V and J are TRBV4-1 and TRBJ2-5; 8 positions match TRBD2. The CDR3 has 16 amino acids. The J segment lost 5 bases and the V segment lost 1 base, leaving 9 bases of the junction unmatched. Germline-derived CDR1 and CDR2 are MGHRA and YSYEKL. CDR3 nucleotide sequence: TGCGCCAGCAGCCAAGGGCACAGCGGGGGTGTGGAGACCCAGTACTTC. It specifies CASSQGHSGGVETQYF.

This clone showed up just a few times. CDR3 in amino acids: CASKEGAGELFF. CDR3 coding DNA: TGTGCCAGCAAAGAGGGAGCCGGGGAGCTGTTTTTT. V is TRBV11-3 and J is TRBJ2-2; D may be TRBD2 (5 bases). CDR3 length: 12 amino acids. The ends were cut back, 7 bases at V and 6 bases at J, with 9 bases in the middle. Per germline, CDR1 SGHNT and CDR2 YENEEA.

The CDR3 DNA is TGTGCCAGCAGCAGGACTAGCCGGGGTGAGCAGTTCTTC. Amino acids: CASSRTSRGEQFF. The rearrangement links TRBV5-4 to TRBJ2-1, with 8 bases matching TRBD2. The CDR3 has 13 amino acids. V lost 4 bases and J lost 9; bases outside the gene matches: 6. Germline CDR1 and CDR2: SGHNT and YYREEE (reference sequence).

The rearrangement joins TRBV10-3 to TRBJ2-1; 8 positions match TRBD2. This CDR3 comprises 14 residues. The J segment lost 4 bases and the V segment lost 6 bases, leaving 5 bases of the junction unmatched. CDR1 ENHRY and CDR2 SYGVKD come from the germline V gene. In DNA form, the CDR3 reads TGTGCCATCAGCACTAGCGGAGCTTACAATGAGCAGTTCTTC. It encodes CAISTSGAYNEQFF.

This chain uses TRBV6-5 with TRBJ1-5; D is perhaps TRBD1 (5 bases). The CDR3 sequence is 15 residues long. V dropped 5 bases and J dropped 4 bases, with 15 bases sitting between them. CDR1 is MNHEY and CDR2 is SVGAGI in the germline V gene. The CDR3 protein is CASSPSGGTNQPQHF. The CDR3 DNA sequence: TGTGCCAGCAGTCCCTCCGGGGGTACTAATCAGCCCCAGCATTTT.

The chain recombines TRBV29-1 with TRBJ1-2, with a weak D call TRBD1 (5 bases). Between the trimmed V and J ends, which lost 2 bases and 7 bases, there was a span of 5 bases. This CDR3 comprises 10 residues. Germline CDR1 reads SQVTM; CDR2 reads ANQGSEA. The CDR3 region has the DNA TGCAGCGTTGAACAGGGTGGCTACACCTTC. Its translation is CSVEQGGYTF.

Ten or more counts support this clone. The genes are TRBV6-5 and TRBJ1-6, with D unresolved. The V gene lost 5 bases and the J gene lost 6 bases, with 11 bases spanning the gap. CDR1 and CDR2 from the germline V gene are MNHEY and SVGAGI. This CDR3 has 14 amino acids. CDR3 loop: CASSATQVNSPLHF. The CDR3 bases are TGTGCCAGCAGTGCGACACAAGTTAATTCACCCCTCCACTTT.

A few counts support this clone. This rearrangement joins TRBV5-5 to TRBJ1-5, with 7 positions matching TRBD1. V gave up 4 bases and J gave up 5 bases; unmatched junction bases: 6. CDR3 size: 14 residues. Germline-derived CDR1 and CDR2 are SGHKS and YYEKEE (reference sequence). The CDR3 nucleotides are TGTGCCAGCAGCAGGGACAGCCGAGATCAGCCCCAGCATTTT. Encoded protein: CASSRDSRDQPQHF.

The chain has TRBV5-1 and TRBJ2-7; TRBD2 is a possible D gene (6 bases). The CDR3 contains 15 residues. V gave up 0 bases and J gave up 0 bases, with 10 bases separating them. Germline assignment: CDR1 SGHRS and CDR2 YFSETQ. The CDR3 loop is CASSLGGGNSYEQYF. The CDR3 nucleotides read TGCGCCAGCAGCTTGGGGGGCGGGAACTCCTACGAGCAGTACTTC.

This clone was counted a few times. V gene TRBV6-5 combines with J gene TRBJ2-7; 8 nucleotides agree with TRBD2. With V trimmed by 2 bases and J by 3 bases, 9 bases remained unmatched. There are 16 residues in the CDR3. CDR1 is MNHEY and CDR2 is SVGAGI in the germline V gene. CDR3 nucleotides: TGTGCCAGCAGTTACCACAGCGGGAGAGGTCACTACGAGCAGTACTTC. Amino acid sequence: CASSYHSGRGHYEQYF.